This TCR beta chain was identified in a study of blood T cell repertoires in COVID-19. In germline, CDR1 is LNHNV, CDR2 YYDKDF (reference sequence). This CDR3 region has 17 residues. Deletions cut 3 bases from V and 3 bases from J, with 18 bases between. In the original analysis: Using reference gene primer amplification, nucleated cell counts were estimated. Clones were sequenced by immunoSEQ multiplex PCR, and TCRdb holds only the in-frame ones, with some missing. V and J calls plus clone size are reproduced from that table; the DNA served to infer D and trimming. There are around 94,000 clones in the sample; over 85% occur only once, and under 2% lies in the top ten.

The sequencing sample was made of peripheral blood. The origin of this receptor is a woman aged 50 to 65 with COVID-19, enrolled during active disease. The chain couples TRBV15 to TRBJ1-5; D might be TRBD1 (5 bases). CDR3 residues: CATSRLPGLGLNQPQHF. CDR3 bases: TGTGCCACCAGCAGGCTTCCGGGACTGGGACTCAATCAGCCCCAGCATTTT.